These 2 T cell receptor beta chains came from one sample sequenced in a study of blood T cell repertoires in COVID-19. The method was immunoSEQ multiplex PCR; TCRdb's version includes in-frame clones alone and lacks a portion of them. The sample carries some 290,000 clones, roughly 93% recorded once. Specimen: PBMCs or T cells enriched from blood (not recorded which). All receptors come from a woman between 40 and 50 years old with acute COVID-19.

The rearrangement uses TRBV4-2 and TRBJ2-4; a weak D match, TRBD1 (6 bases). Trimming removed 2 bases from V and 2 bases from J, with 19 bases in between. The length of the CDR3 is 18 residues. Germline values: CDR1 LGHNA, CDR2 YNFKEQ. For the CDR3, the DNA is TGTGCCAGCAGCCAAATAACTAAACATTGGGGGCCCAAAAACATTCAGTACTTC. Translating it yields CASSQITKHWGPKNIQYF.

V usage is TRBV12-3 or TRBV12-4 and J usage is TRBJ1-1, with D tentatively TRBD1 (5 bases). Trimming removed 3 bases at V and 5 bases at J, with 7 bases between. This CDR3 has 12 amino acids. The CDR3 nucleotides are TGTGCCAGCAGTTTCAGACAGACTGAAGCTTTCTTT. Translated: CASSFRQTEAFF.